The next 29 T cell receptor beta chains were all read from a single sample in a study of yellow fever vaccine responses in identical twins. One entry per CDR3 protein, called by TCRdb with MiXCR from the RT-PCR reads. The data hold 1,500 to 2,000 distinct CDR3 sequences, with nearly 90% observed a single time. This specimen was T cells from blood (PBMCs), unsorted or a sorted subset (not recorded which), taken before or after yellow fever vaccination (not recorded which). The receptors shown here come from a woman between 18 and 30 years old who received the yellow fever vaccine.

The genes are TRBV11-1 and TRBJ2-7; 14 bases fit TRBD2. J gave up 5 bases and V 5 bases, and 2 bases lay outside the gene matches. Germline CDR1 is SGHAT and CDR2 is FQDESV (reference sequence). The CDR3 loop spans 14 amino acids. The CDR3 bases are TGTGCCAGCAGCGGGACTAGCGGGAGCCACGAGCAGTACTTC. Protein product: CASSGTSGSHEQYF.

The chain employs TRBV4-1 and TRBJ1-5, with unresolved D. The germline V gene has CDR1 MGHRA and CDR2 YSYEKL. V was trimmed by 0 bases and J by 4 bases, leaving 7 bases between them. The CDR3 contains 14 residues. The CDR3 DNA sequence: TGCGCCAGCAGCCAAGATCTAGGGAATCAGCCCCAGCATTTT. This gives the protein CASSQDLGNQPQHF.

The CDR3 nucleotides read TGCAGTGCTAGAGATGTCCTAGCGGGGGGGCTGCACAATGAGCAGTTCTTC. Protein sequence: CSARDVLAGGLHNEQFF. The chain combines TRBV20-1 with TRBJ2-1; 12 bases are a match to TRBD2. There are 17 residues in the CDR3. Germline CDR1 DFQATT, CDR2 SNEGSKA (reference sequence). Trimming removed 0 bases from V and 5 bases from J; junction bases left unmatched: 8.

The chain joins TRBV11-1 to TRBJ2-5; D may correspond to TRBD1 or TRBD2 (5 bases each). Deletions cut 5 bases from V and 5 bases from J, with 15 bases between. Germline assignment: CDR1 SGHAT and CDR2 FQDESV (reference sequence). The CDR3 is 14 amino acids. The CDR3 sequence: CASSHPHWGETQYF. In nucleotides, the CDR3 is TGTGCCAGCAGCCATCCACATTGGGGGGAGACCCAGTACTTC. The whole variable domain, remainder taken from reference TRBV11-1 and TRBJ2-5, is EAEVAQSPRYKITEKSQAVAFWCDPISGHATLYWYRQILGQGPELLVQFQDESVVDDSQLPKDRFSAERLKGVDSTLKIQPAELGDSAMYLCASSHPHWGETQYFGPGTRLLVL.

The chain couples TRBV4-3 to TRBJ2-3; unclear D gene. This CDR3 is built from 16 residues. From germline, CDR1 is LGHNA and CDR2 YSLEER. The ends were cut back, 0 bases at V and 3 bases at J, with 13 bases in the middle. DNA for the CDR3: TGCGCCAGCAGCCAAGATCATGCAGGAGAGACAGATACGCAGTATTTT. Protein product: CASSQDHAGETDTQYF.

The chain carries TRBV11-1 and TRBJ2-1, with D uncertain. V was pared by 2 bases and J by 4 bases, with 6 bases between. CDR1 is SGHAT and CDR2 is FQDESV in the germline V gene (reference sequence). This CDR3 is 13 amino acids long. The CDR3 is CASSLLDYNEQFF. CDR3 sequence (DNA): TGTGCCAGCAGCTTACTAGATTACAATGAGCAGTTCTTC.

V and J are TRBV29-1 and TRBJ1-1; possible D gene TRBD1, 5 bases. CDR3 size: 14 residues. Looked up from germline, CDR1 is SQVTM and CDR2 is ANQGSEA. Trimming left V 6 bases short and J 6 bases short, with 20 bases between. In nucleotides, the CDR3 is TGCAGCGTCGCTCACTTGACAGTTAACGCTGAAGCTTTCTTT. Protein product: CSVAHLTVNAEAFF. Full variable domain (remainder filled in from reference TRBV29-1 and TRBJ1-1): SAVISQKPSRDICQRGTSLTIQCQVDSQVTMMFWYRQQPGQSLTLIATANQGSEATYESGFVIDKFPISRPNLTFSTLTVSNMSPEDSSIYLCSVAHLTVNAEAFFGQGTRLTVV.

The gene calls are TRBV5-6 and TRBJ2-7, with 7 bases identical to TRBD2. V shed 4 bases, J shed 0 bases, and the junction held 4 bases outside the gene matches. In germline, CDR1 is SGHDT, CDR2 YYEEEE. CDR3 length equals 14 residues. Here the CDR3 reads CASSERDYSYEQYF. CDR3 DNA: TGTGCCAGCAGCGAACGGGACTACTCCTACGAGCAGTACTTC.

The V call is TRBV3-1, the J call TRBJ2-7, with no clear D. This CDR3 has 15 residues. V was clipped by 1 base and J by 4 bases, with 14 bases between them. Germline values: CDR1 LGHDT, CDR2 YNNKEL (reference sequence). CDR3 sequence (DNA): TGTGCCAGCAGCCAAGCGAAAGTTCAATCATACGAGCAGTACTTC. Protein: CASSQAKVQSYEQYF.

The chain combines TRBV11-1 with TRBJ2-5; 7 bases match TRBD1. Trimming at V came to 1 base and at J to 2 bases, leaving 4 bases not matched to a gene. CDR1 and CDR2 (germline): SGHAT, FQDESV (reference sequence). The CDR3 sequence is 15 residues long. CDR3 amino acids: CASSLDLGQQETQYF. CDR3 DNA sequence: TGTGCCAGCAGCTTAGACCTGGGACAGCAAGAGACCCAGTACTTC. The variable domain in full, completed from reference TRBV11-1 and TRBJ2-5, reads EAEVAQSPRYKITEKSQAVAFWCDPISGHATLYWYRQILGQGPELLVQFQDESVVDDSQLPKDRFSAERLKGVDSTLKIQPAELGDSAMYLCASSLDLGQQETQYFGPGTRLLVL.

The chain joins TRBV12-3 or TRBV12-4 to TRBJ2-7, with 15 bases matching TRBD2. The CDR3 totals 22 residues. J lost 3 bases, V lost 2 bases, and 20 bases had no gene match. This CDR3 reads CASSLRRGPGLAGGSRSYEQYF. The CDR3 DNA reads as TGTGCCAGCAGTTTAAGACGGGGACCGGGACTAGCGGGAGGCAGCAGAAGCTACGAGCAGTACTTC.

The V call is TRBV10-3, the J call TRBJ2-6; D is perhaps TRBD1 (6 bases). The CDR3 is 15 amino acids. V dropped 7 bases and J dropped 2 bases, with 12 bases sitting between them. Germline values: CDR1 ENHRY, CDR2 SYGVKD. The chain's CDR3 is CAITKDSTGANVLTF. In nucleotides, the CDR3 is TGTGCCATCACCAAGGACAGTACTGGGGCCAACGTCCTGACTTTC.

A single count supports this clonotype. This chain links TRBV10-3 with TRBJ1-1; D call uncertain. CDR3 length: 12 residues. Trimming removed 0 bases from V and 8 bases from J, with 7 bases in between. CDR1 and CDR2 (germline): ENHRY, SYGVKD. CDR3: CAISESGVEAFF. The DNA for the CDR3 is TGTGCCATCAGTGAGTCTGGGGTAGAAGCTTTCTTT.

The V gene is TRBV20-1, the J gene TRBJ2-1; D is unresolved. The V end lost 0 bases, the J end lost 7 bases, and 4 bases lay between the germline ends. There are 11 residues in the CDR3. Germline V lookup: CDR1 DFQATT, CDR2 SNEGSKA (reference sequence). CDR3 in DNA: TGCAGTGCTAGAGAGCCTAATGAGCAGTTCTTC. Translating it yields CSAREPNEQFF.

The V call is TRBV10-1, the J call TRBJ2-1, with 7 bases fitting TRBD2. CDR3 length equals 12 residues. Germline assignment: CDR1 WNHNN and CDR2 SYGVQD (reference sequence). Losses at the gene ends were 5 bases for V and 7 bases for J; bases not matched to a gene: 2. CDR3 region: CASSYSGNEQFF. Written as DNA, the CDR3 is TGCGCCAGCAGTTATAGCGGGAATGAGCAGTTCTTC.

This chain joins TRBV5-1 and TRBJ2-7, with a possible D match to TRBD1 (6 bases). CDR1 SGHRS and CDR2 YFSETQ come from the germline V gene. V gave up 2 bases and J gave up 6 bases, with 9 bases separating them. This CDR3 is 12 amino acids long. As DNA, the CDR3 is TGCGCCAGCAGCTTTGGACAGACCGAGCAGTACTTC. Protein product: CASSFGQTEQYF.

This chain joins TRBV10-3 and TRBJ2-1; the match to TRBD2 covers 11 bases. CDR1 and CDR2 (germline): ENHRY, SYGVKD. Trimming took 6 bases from V and 5 from J; bases not matched to a gene: 9. This CDR3 region has 16 residues. The CDR3: CAISDATSGENNEQFF. The CDR3 nucleotides read TGTGCCATCAGCGACGCGACTAGCGGGGAAAACAATGAGCAGTTCTTC.

CDR3 residues: CASSLGQLQETQYF. CDR3 nucleotides: TGTGCCAGCAGCCTCGGACAGCTCCAAGAGACCCAGTACTTC. The chain has TRBV12-3 or TRBV12-4 and TRBJ2-5; D perhaps matches TRBD1 (6 bases). V lost 6 bases and J 1 base, leaving 12 bases between the germline ends. This CDR3 comprises 14 residues.

This clonotype was detected a few times. The chain uses TRBV2 and TRBJ1-4; TRBD1 agrees at 9 bases. Germline CDR1 reads SNHLY; CDR2 reads FYNNEI. The trim removed 3 bases at V and 7 bases at J, leaving 3 bases unmatched. This CDR3 has 14 amino acids. This CDR3 is CASSEDRGGEKLFF. CDR3 in DNA: TGTGCCAGCAGTGAGGACAGGGGAGGTGAAAAACTGTTTTTT.

The chain recombines TRBV5-5 with TRBJ1-1, with 8 positions matching TRBD1. The CDR3 spans 15 residues. The junction had 9 bases not matched to a gene; V was cut back by 3 bases and J by 5 bases. Germline-derived CDR1 and CDR2 are SGHKS and YYEKEE (reference sequence). As DNA, the CDR3 is TGTGCCAGCAGCTCGCTGACAGGGGCGAGGACTGAAGCTTTCTTT. Translated, it gives CASSSLTGARTEAFF.

The chain is built from TRBV7-6 and TRBJ2-1, with a possible D match to TRBD2 (5 bases). Germline V CDR1 and CDR2: SGHVS, FNYEAQ. V was clipped by 2 bases and J by 3 bases, with 8 bases between them. The CDR3 runs to 14 residues. For the CDR3, the DNA is TGTGCCAGCAGCTTACTCCGGGGCTACAATGAGCAGTTCTTC. Translating it yields CASSLLRGYNEQFF.

The CDR3 reads CAISDSGTGPSGNTIYF. The CDR3 DNA reads TGTGCCATCAGTGACTCGGGGACAGGACCCTCTGGAAACACCATATATTTT. The J gene is TRBJ1-3, the V gene TRBV10-3, with TRBD1 matching 8 bases. V trimming: 3 bases; J trimming: 0 bases; junction bases outside the gene matches: 7. CDR1 is ENHRY, CDR2 SYGVKD, per germline. This CDR3 region has 17 residues.

The sample holds one count of this clonotype. The rearrangement joins TRBV10-3 to TRBJ2-1; 7 bases line up with TRBD1. The CDR3 has 16 residues. V lost 4 bases to trimming and J lost 0 bases; unmatched junction nucleotides: 6. The V gene's germline CDR1 is ENHRY and CDR2 SYGVKD. CDR3 DNA sequence: TGTGCCATCAGTGGGGACAGCCCGAGCTCCTACAATGAGCAGTTCTTC. Protein sequence: CAISGDSPSSYNEQFF.

The chain joins TRBV11-3 to TRBJ2-7; D gene unclear. The CDR3 totals 14 residues. Trimming removed 4 bases at V and 7 bases at J, with 17 bases between. The germline V gene has CDR1 SGHNT and CDR2 YENEEA. The CDR3 protein is CASSSDKLRKEQYF. CDR3 bases: TGTGCCAGCAGCTCCGACAAGCTAAGAAAGGAGCAGTACTTC.

V gene TRBV10-3 combines with J gene TRBJ1-2; maybe TRBD1 (5 bases). The V and J ends lost 6 bases and 3 bases respectively, with 14 bases between them. Germline V gene sequence: CDR1 ENHRY, CDR2 SYGVKD. The CDR3 spans 14 residues. CDR3 region: CAIRPFRDDYGYTF. For the CDR3, the DNA is TGTGCCATCAGGCCCTTCCGGGACGACTATGGCTACACCTTC.

This clonotype was counted a single time. Since no conserved phenylalanine or tryptophan closes the CDR3, a read error is the likely cause. The rearrangement joins TRBV4-2 to TRBJ1-1, with unresolved D. V was shortened by 1 base and J by 0 bases, with 3 bases between the two germline ends. Germline CDR1 reads LGHNA; CDR2 reads YNFKEQ. This CDR3 has 13 residues. The CDR3 reads CASSQGMNTEAFS. The CDR3, as DNA: TGTGCCAGCAGCCAAGGGATGAACACTGAAGCTTTCTCT.

The chain links TRBV12-3 or TRBV12-4 to TRBJ2-1; D uncertain. This CDR3 spans 17 amino acids. The germline V and J ends were trimmed by 4 bases and 5 bases, with 21 bases remaining between them. CDR3 bases: TGTGCCAGCAGTTCACCGCCCTCTACATACACGCACAATGAGCAGTTCTTC. Its protein is CASSSPPSTYTHNEQFF.

V usage is TRBV11-1 and J usage is TRBJ2-3; possibly TRBD1 for D (5 bases). Germline loops: CDR1 SGHAT, CDR2 FQDESV (reference sequence). The length of the CDR3 is 13 residues. V dropped 0 bases and J dropped 4 bases, with 5 bases sitting between them. CDR3: CASSLAGPDTQYF. The CDR3 region has the DNA TGTGCCAGCAGCTTAGCGGGGCCAGATACGCAGTATTTT.

This sequence joins TRBV4-1 and TRBJ2-7, with D perhaps TRBD1 (5 bases). This CDR3 contains 13 residues. CDR1 and CDR2 from the germline V gene are MGHRA and YSYEKL. Between the trimmed V and J ends, which lost 4 bases and 4 bases, there was a span of 11 bases. In DNA, the CDR3 is TGCGCCAGCAGCCTAAGAACAGGATACGAGCAGTACTTC. Amino acids: CASSLRTGYEQYF.